This TCR beta chain was identified during a study of tumor and adjacent non-tumor tissue in lung cancer. Study at large: Stage I to III disease affected 10 men and about five women aged roughly 31 to 80. On average, productive TCRbeta reads reached around 4 million per sample.

Three rounds of nested PCR, following a modified ARM-PCR protocol, produced the TCRbeta library. TCRdb reprocessed the multiplex PCR reads with MiXCR, giving one entry per CDR3 protein. The table shows 60,000 to 95,000 distinct CDR3 sequences, with under 80% occurring only once. As concerns this clonotype: The junction departs from the called germline gene at one end, perhaps through a read error.

This sample's RNA came from whole unsorted tissue. Newly diagnosed lung cancer patients had thoracic surgery in China, August–late 2014, without prior chemotherapy. The CDR3 spans 14 residues. Germline-derived CDR1 and CDR2 are MNHNS and SASEGT. The V gene is TRBV6-1, the J gene TRBJ1-4, with no clear D. Source material: lung tumor tissue. The origin of this receptor is a woman between 45 and 65 years old with non-small cell lung cancer. This chain's CDR3 is CASIGGEANEKMFF. The CDR3 DNA follows: TGTGCCAGCATCGGTGGCGAAGCCAATGAAAAAATGTTTTTT.